These T cell receptor beta chains were read from a single sample in a study of CD8 T cells in Susac syndrome. MiXCR was run by TCRdb on the immunoSEQ multiplex PCR reads, yielding one entry per CDR3 protein. This table has hundreds of thousands of distinct CDR3 sequences, roughly 95% appearing once. The sample consisted of CD4+ T cells from PBMCs. These receptors were taken from a human donor with multiple sclerosis. Both conserved end residues are part of each CDR3. Fields, in order: CDR3 protein, V gene.

cdr3_aa: CASSARGIGGTDTQYF
v_call: TRBV9

cdr3_aa: CSARAGRGRDSNQPQHF
v_call: TRBV20-1

cdr3_aa: CASSAAGTEIQYF
v_call: TRBV7-9

cdr3_aa: CASQRADTQYF
v_call: TRBV12-3/TRBV12-4

cdr3_aa: CASSPAGGPETQYF
v_call: TRBV5-1

cdr3_aa: CASRTMGGHYGYTF
v_call: TRBV19

cdr3_aa: CASSAGQPNTGELFF
v_call: TRBV11-3

cdr3_aa: CASRPPGVYEQYF
v_call: TRBV28

cdr3_aa: CASSYFTVGTEAFF
v_call: TRBV5-1

cdr3_aa: CASSQGYGNTIYF
v_call: TRBV3-1

cdr3_aa: CASSLLGGPSGNTIYF
v_call: TRBV6-2/TRBV6-3

cdr3_aa: CSASPDREDQPQHF
v_call: TRBV20-1

cdr3_aa: CASSHGAYNQPQHF
v_call: TRBV6-2/TRBV6-3

cdr3_aa: CASSPGDGGNQPQHF
v_call: TRBV18

cdr3_aa: CASSVEGTSETQYF
v_call: TRBV9

cdr3_aa: CASSSLTGTGPYEQYF
v_call: TRBV7-6

cdr3_aa: CASSVGVSGNTIYF
v_call: TRBV12-3/TRBV12-4

cdr3_aa: CASSSALSRQAGTQHF
v_call: TRBV6-6

cdr3_aa: CSASSGNTEAFF
v_call: TRBV20-1

cdr3_aa: CASSVVGGGLTDTQYF
v_call: TRBV9

cdr3_aa: CSAHPGNNEKLFF
v_call: TRBV29-1

cdr3_aa: CASSLTDRGETQYF
v_call: TRBV7-3

cdr3_aa: CSVDSMNTEAFF
v_call: TRBV29-1

cdr3_aa: CASLSSPYEQYF
v_call: TRBV6-5

cdr3_aa: CASKFPDRFNSPLHF
v_call: TRBV28

cdr3_aa: CASGEIGGAYNEQFF
v_call: TRBV6-2/TRBV6-3

cdr3_aa: CASRYGQGYGYTF
v_call: TRBV5-1

cdr3_aa: CASSGPPPTGLTDTQYF
v_call: TRBV28

cdr3_aa: CASSLGDRGTNYGYTF
v_call: TRBV7-8

cdr3_aa: CASSQPGASVYNEQFF
v_call: TRBV4-1

cdr3_aa: CASSEGETQYF
v_call: TRBV18